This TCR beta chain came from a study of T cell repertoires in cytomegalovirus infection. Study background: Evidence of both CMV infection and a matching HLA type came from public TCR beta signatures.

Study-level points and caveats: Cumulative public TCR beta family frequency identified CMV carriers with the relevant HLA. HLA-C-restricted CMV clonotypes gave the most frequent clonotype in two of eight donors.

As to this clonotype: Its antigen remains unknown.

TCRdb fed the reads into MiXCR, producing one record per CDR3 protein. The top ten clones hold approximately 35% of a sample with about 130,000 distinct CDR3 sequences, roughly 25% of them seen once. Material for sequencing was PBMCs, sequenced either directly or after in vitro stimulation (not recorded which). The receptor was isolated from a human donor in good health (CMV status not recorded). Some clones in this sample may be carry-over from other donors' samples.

CDR3 protein: CATSDYSGELFF. Written as DNA, the CDR3 is TGTGCCACCAGTGATTATTCCGGGGAGCTGTTTTTT. The chain is built from TRBV24-1 and TRBJ2-2; D not resolved. Germline lookup yields CDR1 KGHDR and CDR2 SFDVKD. The CDR3 extends over 12 amino acids. Trimming stripped 2 bases from V and 6 bases from J, with 3 bases between.